Listed here is a single T cell receptor (beta chain). Its antigen is not identified. Graft material was processed, releasing intraepithelial and lamina propria lymphocytes. Germline-derived CDR1 and CDR2 are MNHEY and SMNVEV (reference sequence). The J segment lost 5 bases and the V segment lost 6 bases, leaving 9 bases of the junction unmatched. The CDR3 is 14 amino acids. These data are taken from a study of graft-versus-host responses after intestinal transplantation. At the level of the study: Recipients had multivisceral, liver-intestinal, or isolated intestinal transplants.

Study-wide results and limits: GvH clones were found in recipient marrow; some appeared first in ileum or blood. Peak circulating GvH clone levels tracked with early post-transplant HvG declines.

Sequencing used immunoSEQ multiplex PCR; TCRdb keeps in-frame clones, though not all of them. Seen here are more than 15,000 clones, 79% observed once, and the top ten hold 7% to 8%. The rearrangement uses TRBV27 and TRBJ2-7; 8 bases match TRBD1. The sample in question was ileum tissue, obtained approximately 61 weeks after intestinal transplant. The sequence came from a human patient who received an intestinal transplant, so some T cells may come from the graft donor. As DNA, the CDR3 is TGTGCCAGCAGCCCGACAGGGGTCGGAGACGAGCAGTACTTC. Encoded protein: CASSPTGVGDEQYF.